The rows below give T cell receptor beta chains drawn from one sample of a study of shared clonotypes between healthy human individuals. The protocol was immunoSEQ multiplex PCR, while the TCRdb copy is restricted to in-frame clones and leaves out a portion. The sample carries about a million clones, approximately 80% recorded once. Sequenced input: memory CD4+ T cells from PBMCs. These receptors originate from a young man in good health. Some clones in this sample may be carry-over from other donors' samples. Each CDR3 is given with its conserved first and last residue. D genes are given only for firm matches. Clone size is given for some rows only: seen once, a few or many times, or a class if the clone is expanded.

CDR3 protein: CASSLPDGSTNEKLFF
CDR3 DNA: TGTGCCAGCAGCTTACCGGACGGATCAACTAATGAAAAACTGTTTTTT
D gene: -
J gene: TRBJ1-4
V gene: TRBV7-9
CDR3 length: 16
clone size: once

CDR3 protein: CASSPLSSGVWEQYF
CDR3 DNA: TGCGCCAGCAGCCCCCTCTCTAGCGGGGTCTGGGAGCAGTACTTC
D gene: TRBD2
J gene: TRBJ2-7
V gene: TRBV5-1
CDR3 length: 15
clone size: -

CDR3 protein: CASSLFRGRIYYEQYF
CDR3 DNA: TGTGCCAGCAGCTTGTTCAGGGGGCGCATTTACTACGAGCAGTACTTC
D gene: TRBD1
J gene: TRBJ2-7
V gene: TRBV5-6
CDR3 length: 16
clone size: -

CDR3 protein: CASSLGGGNQPQHF
CDR3 DNA: TGTGCCAGCAGCTTAGGGGGAGGTAATCAGCCCCAGCATTTT
D gene: -
J gene: TRBJ1-5
V gene: TRBV11-3
CDR3 length: 14
clone size: many

CDR3 protein: CASSFSSGANVLTF
CDR3 DNA: TGTGCCAGCAGCTTCAGCTCTGGGGCCAACGTCCTGACTTTC
D gene: -
J gene: TRBJ2-6
V gene: TRBV7-3
CDR3 length: 14
clone size: -

CDR3 protein: CASSFKGGGEKLFF
CDR3 DNA: TGTGCCAGCAGCTTCAAGGGAGGGGGTGAAAAACTGTTTTTT
D gene: -
J gene: TRBJ1-4
V gene: TRBV11-2
CDR3 length: 14
clone size: many

CDR3 protein: CASSVTGAVEDTQYF
CDR3 DNA: TGTGCCAGCAGCGTGACAGGGGCGGTGGAGGATACGCAGTATTTT
D gene: TRBD1
J gene: TRBJ2-3
V gene: TRBV28
CDR3 length: 15
clone size: -

CDR3 protein: CSVRGLAGEAGELFF
CDR3 DNA: TGCAGCGTCCGCGGACTAGCGGGAGAGGCCGGGGAGCTGTTTTTT
D gene: TRBD2
J gene: TRBJ2-2
V gene: TRBV29-1
CDR3 length: 15
clone size: -

CDR3 protein: CASSPQGFNTGELFF
CDR3 DNA: TGTGCCAGCAGCCCACAGGGGTTCAACACCGGGGAGCTGTTTTTT
D gene: TRBD1
J gene: TRBJ2-2
V gene: TRBV7-6
CDR3 length: 15
clone size: -

CDR3 protein: CATSYGRNTEAFF
CDR3 DNA: TGTGCCACCAGCTACGGTCGGAACACTGAAGCTTTCTTT
D gene: -
J gene: TRBJ1-1
V gene: TRBV15
CDR3 length: 13
clone size: many

CDR3 protein: CASSWGSGRDTDTQYF
CDR3 DNA: TGTGCCAGCAGTTGGGGTAGCGGGAGAGACACAGATACGCAGTATTTT
D gene: TRBD2
J gene: TRBJ2-3
V gene: TRBV10-3
CDR3 length: 16
clone size: -

CDR3 protein: CASSRTPMETQYF
CDR3 DNA: TGTGCCAGCAGCAGGACCCCTATGGAGACCCAGTACTTC
D gene: -
J gene: TRBJ2-5
V gene: TRBV7-3
CDR3 length: 13
clone size: -

CDR3 protein: CASRIQDGTGFEAFF
CDR3 DNA: TGTGCCAGCAGGATACAGGACGGGACCGGTTTTGAAGCTTTCTTT
D gene: -
J gene: TRBJ1-1
V gene: TRBV28
CDR3 length: 15
clone size: few

CDR3 protein: CASSIQEDTEAFF
CDR3 DNA: TGCGCCAGCAGCATACAGGAGGACACTGAAGCTTTCTTT
D gene: -
J gene: TRBJ1-1
V gene: TRBV5-1
CDR3 length: 13
clone size: -

CDR3 protein: CASSPGSYEQYF
CDR3 DNA: TGTGCCAGCAGCCCCGGGTCCTACGAGCAGTACTTC
D gene: -
J gene: TRBJ2-7
V gene: TRBV7-9
CDR3 length: 12
clone size: -

CDR3 protein: CASSTGLAGVNTGELFF
CDR3 DNA: TGTGCCAGCAGCACCGGACTAGCGGGAGTAAACACCGGGGAGCTGTTTTTT
D gene: TRBD2
J gene: TRBJ2-2
V gene: TRBV9
CDR3 length: 17
clone size: -

CDR3 protein: CASSLWTSINQPQHF
CDR3 DNA: TGTGCCAGCAGCTTATGGACATCTATCAATCAGCCCCAGCATTTT
D gene: -
J gene: TRBJ1-5
V gene: TRBV7-2
CDR3 length: 15
clone size: -

CDR3 protein: CASSSLKGDRTEAFF
CDR3 DNA: TGTGCCAGCAGCAGTTTGAAGGGGGATAGGACTGAAGCTTTCTTT
D gene: -
J gene: TRBJ1-1
V gene: TRBV6-5
CDR3 length: 15
clone size: -

CDR3 protein: CASSVWEHGELFF
CDR3 DNA: TGTGCCAGCAGTGTGTGGGAGCACGGGGAGCTGTTTTTT
D gene: -
J gene: TRBJ2-2
V gene: TRBV2
CDR3 length: 13
clone size: -

CDR3 protein: CATGKGPTASNYGYTF
CDR3 DNA: TGTGCCACGGGGAAGGGACCGACGGCCTCTAACTATGGCTACACCTTC
D gene: -
J gene: TRBJ1-2
V gene: TRBV10-3
CDR3 length: 16
clone size: once

CDR3 protein: CASSQGWSGRSFTGELFF
CDR3 DNA: TGCGCCAGCAGCCAAGGGTGGAGCGGGAGGAGTTTCACCGGGGAGCTGTTTTTT
D gene: TRBD2
J gene: TRBJ2-2
V gene: TRBV4-3
CDR3 length: 18
clone size: -

CDR3 protein: CASSPGTSGRRGSNEQFF
CDR3 DNA: TGCGCCAGCAGCCCCGGGACTAGCGGGAGGCGGGGGAGCAATGAGCAGTTCTTC
D gene: TRBD2
J gene: TRBJ2-1
V gene: TRBV5-1
CDR3 length: 18
clone size: few

CDR3 protein: CASRNRGRDEQYF
CDR3 DNA: TGTGCCAGCAGGAACAGGGGAAGGGACGAGCAGTACTTC
D gene: TRBD1
J gene: TRBJ2-7
V gene: TRBV2
CDR3 length: 13
clone size: few

CDR3 protein: CASSLAVAGTANYGYTF
CDR3 DNA: TGTGCCAGCAGCTTAGCAGTGGCAGGGACAGCGAACTATGGCTACACCTTC
D gene: TRBD1
J gene: TRBJ1-2
V gene: TRBV7-9
CDR3 length: 17
clone size: -

CDR3 protein: CASKVQLVGNTEAFF
CDR3 DNA: TGTGCCAGTAAAGTTCAGTTGGTGGGGAACACTGAAGCTTTCTTT
D gene: -
J gene: TRBJ1-1
V gene: TRBV19
CDR3 length: 15
clone size: few

CDR3 protein: CASHRGPGTEAFF
CDR3 DNA: TGTGCCAGCCACCGGGGGCCTGGCACTGAAGCTTTCTTT
D gene: -
J gene: TRBJ1-1
V gene: TRBV25-1
CDR3 length: 13
clone size: few

CDR3 protein: CASSQAGANTGELFF
CDR3 DNA: TGTGCCAGCAGTCAAGCGGGAGCGAACACCGGGGAGCTGTTTTTT
D gene: TRBD2
J gene: TRBJ2-2
V gene: TRBV5-4
CDR3 length: 15
clone size: -

CDR3 protein: CASSYLKRGPYGYTF
CDR3 DNA: TGTGCCAGCAGTTACCTCAAGAGGGGTCCCTATGGCTACACCTTC
D gene: -
J gene: TRBJ1-2
V gene: TRBV6-5
CDR3 length: 15
clone size: -

CDR3 protein: CASSIVGTTNYGYTF
CDR3 DNA: TGTGCCAGTAGTATAGTCGGGACCACTAACTATGGCTACACCTTC
D gene: -
J gene: TRBJ1-2
V gene: TRBV19
CDR3 length: 15
clone size: -

CDR3 protein: CASSEGPDTGELFF
CDR3 DNA: TGTGCCAGCAGTGAAGGGCCGGACACCGGGGAGCTGTTTTTT
D gene: -
J gene: TRBJ2-2
V gene: TRBV6-1
CDR3 length: 14
clone size: -

CDR3 protein: CASSEGTGGYYGYTF
CDR3 DNA: TGTGCCAGCAGTGAAGGCACAGGGGGCTACTATGGCTACACCTTC
D gene: TRBD1
J gene: TRBJ1-2
V gene: TRBV6-1
CDR3 length: 15
clone size: -

CDR3 protein: CASSLGTAFTDTQYF
CDR3 DNA: TGTGCCAGCAGCTTGGGGACGGCCTTCACAGATACGCAGTATTTT
D gene: -
J gene: TRBJ2-3
V gene: TRBV5-4
CDR3 length: 15
clone size: -

CDR3 protein: CASSVGLAVGDRELFF
CDR3 DNA: TGTGCCAGCAGCGTAGGGCTAGCGGTCGGGGACCGGGAGCTGTTTTTT
D gene: TRBD2
J gene: TRBJ2-2
V gene: TRBV9
CDR3 length: 16
clone size: -

CDR3 protein: CASSPTGRNTEAFF
CDR3 DNA: TGTGCCAGCAGTCCCACAGGGAGGAACACTGAAGCTTTCTTT
D gene: -
J gene: TRBJ1-1
V gene: TRBV28
CDR3 length: 14
clone size: -

CDR3 protein: CASSQDPDQRTEAFF
CDR3 DNA: TGTGCCAGCAGCCAAGATCCGGATCAGCGCACTGAAGCTTTCTTT
D gene: -
J gene: TRBJ1-1
V gene: TRBV14
CDR3 length: 15
clone size: -

CDR3 protein: CASSYHPEGEAFF
CDR3 DNA: TGCGCCAGCAGCTACCATCCAGAGGGTGAAGCTTTCTTT
D gene: -
J gene: TRBJ1-1
V gene: TRBV5-1
CDR3 length: 13
clone size: -

CDR3 protein: CASNRPPISYEQYF
CDR3 DNA: TGTGCCAGCAACCGTCCTCCCATCTCCTACGAGCAGTACTTC
D gene: -
J gene: TRBJ2-7
V gene: TRBV28
CDR3 length: 14
clone size: -

CDR3 protein: CASSYAGRSDYGYTF
CDR3 DNA: TGTGCCAGCAGTTATGCCGGACGGTCGGACTATGGCTACACCTTC
D gene: -
J gene: TRBJ1-2
V gene: TRBV27
CDR3 length: 15
clone size: -

CDR3 protein: CASSRAGAPNTEAFF
CDR3 DNA: TGTGCCAGCTCACGGGCAGGGGCGCCGAACACTGAAGCTTTCTTT
D gene: -
J gene: TRBJ1-1
V gene: TRBV18
CDR3 length: 15
clone size: once

CDR3 protein: CASSKLAGRFNEQFF
CDR3 DNA: TGTGCCAGCAGCAAACTAGCGGGTCGATTCAATGAGCAGTTCTTC
D gene: TRBD2
J gene: TRBJ2-1
V gene: TRBV7-8
CDR3 length: 15
clone size: few

CDR3 protein: CASSQGGSGDTEAFF
CDR3 DNA: TGTGCCAGCAGCCAAGGGGGATCTGGGGACACTGAAGCTTTCTTT
D gene: -
J gene: TRBJ1-1
V gene: TRBV4-2
CDR3 length: 15
clone size: few

CDR3 protein: CASSFDQETQYF
CDR3 DNA: TGTGCCAGCAGCTTTGACCAAGAGACCCAGTACTTC
D gene: -
J gene: TRBJ2-5
V gene: TRBV7-3
CDR3 length: 12
clone size: -

CDR3 protein: CASNAGRGEQYF
CDR3 DNA: TGTGCCAGCAACGCGGGACGAGGAGAGCAGTACTTC
D gene: -
J gene: TRBJ2-7
V gene: TRBV27
CDR3 length: 12
clone size: -

CDR3 protein: CASRSPTGVRTGELFF
CDR3 DNA: TGCGCCAGCAGATCCCCCACAGGGGTACGCACCGGGGAGCTGTTTTTT
D gene: TRBD1
J gene: TRBJ2-2
V gene: TRBV5-1
CDR3 length: 16
clone size: -

CDR3 protein: CASTELAGEGLQETQYF
CDR3 DNA: TGTGCCAGCACTGAACTAGCGGGAGAGGGCCTCCAAGAGACCCAGTACTTC
D gene: TRBD2
J gene: TRBJ2-5
V gene: TRBV2
CDR3 length: 17
clone size: few

CDR3 protein: CASSPDRGRLYIYGYTF
CDR3 DNA: TGTGCCAGTAGCCCTGACAGGGGGAGACTCTACATTTATGGCTACACCTTC
D gene: TRBD1
J gene: TRBJ1-2
V gene: TRBV19
CDR3 length: 17
clone size: few

CDR3 protein: CASQWDEQFF
CDR3 DNA: TGTGCCTCCCAATGGGATGAGCAGTTCTTC
D gene: -
J gene: TRBJ2-1
V gene: TRBV18
CDR3 length: 10
clone size: -

CDR3 protein: CASSLAGGAQGNTEAFF
CDR3 DNA: TGCGCCAGCAGCTTGGCTGGGGGGGCGCAGGGAAACACTGAAGCTTTCTTT
D gene: -
J gene: TRBJ1-1
V gene: TRBV5-1
CDR3 length: 17
clone size: few

CDR3 protein: CASSFDRHSYEQYF
CDR3 DNA: TGTGCCAGCAGCTTTGACAGGCACTCCTACGAGCAGTACTTC
D gene: -
J gene: TRBJ2-7
V gene: TRBV7-2
CDR3 length: 14
clone size: -

CDR3 protein: CASSLRGDTQYF
CDR3 DNA: TGTGCCAGCAGCCTACGGGGGGATACGCAGTATTTT
D gene: -
J gene: TRBJ2-3
V gene: TRBV6-5
CDR3 length: 12
clone size: -

CDR3 protein: CASSLGSGSPSSYNEQFF
CDR3 DNA: TGTGCCAGCAGCTTAGGGAGCGGGAGTCCTAGCTCCTACAATGAGCAGTTCTTC
D gene: TRBD2
J gene: TRBJ2-1
V gene: TRBV7-2
CDR3 length: 18
clone size: once

CDR3 protein: CASSYDRANTGELFF
CDR3 DNA: TGTGCCAGCAGTTATGACAGGGCGAACACCGGGGAGCTGTTTTTT
D gene: TRBD1
J gene: TRBJ2-2
V gene: TRBV11-2
CDR3 length: 15
clone size: -

CDR3 protein: CATSSDRVANEKLFF
CDR3 DNA: TGTGCCACCAGCAGCGACAGGGTGGCTAATGAAAAACTGTTTTTT
D gene: TRBD1
J gene: TRBJ1-4
V gene: TRBV15
CDR3 length: 15
clone size: -

CDR3 protein: CASSPKDRAISGANVLTF
CDR3 DNA: TGTGCCAGCAGCCCAAAGGACAGGGCCATCTCTGGGGCCAACGTCCTGACTTTC
D gene: TRBD1
J gene: TRBJ2-6
V gene: TRBV5-4
CDR3 length: 18
clone size: -

CDR3 protein: CAWYEPGSSYEQYF
CDR3 DNA: TGTGCCTGGTACGAGCCAGGGAGCTCCTACGAGCAGTACTTC
D gene: -
J gene: TRBJ2-7
V gene: TRBV30
CDR3 length: 14
clone size: -